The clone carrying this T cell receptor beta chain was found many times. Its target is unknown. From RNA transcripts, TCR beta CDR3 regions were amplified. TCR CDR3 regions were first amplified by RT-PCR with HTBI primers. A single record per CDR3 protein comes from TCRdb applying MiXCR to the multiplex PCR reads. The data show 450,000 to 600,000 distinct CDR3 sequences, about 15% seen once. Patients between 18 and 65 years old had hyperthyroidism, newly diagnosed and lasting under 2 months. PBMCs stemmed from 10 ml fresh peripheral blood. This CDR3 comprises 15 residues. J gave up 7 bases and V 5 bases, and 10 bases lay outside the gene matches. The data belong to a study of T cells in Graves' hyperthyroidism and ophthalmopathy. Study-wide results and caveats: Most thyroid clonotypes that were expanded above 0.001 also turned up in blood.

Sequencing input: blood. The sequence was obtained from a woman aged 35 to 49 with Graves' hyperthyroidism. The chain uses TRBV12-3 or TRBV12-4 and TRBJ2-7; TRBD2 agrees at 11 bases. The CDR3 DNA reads TGTGCCAGCAGTGGCATAGCGGGAGGGCCACGGGAGCAGTACTTC. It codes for CASSGIAGGPREQYF.